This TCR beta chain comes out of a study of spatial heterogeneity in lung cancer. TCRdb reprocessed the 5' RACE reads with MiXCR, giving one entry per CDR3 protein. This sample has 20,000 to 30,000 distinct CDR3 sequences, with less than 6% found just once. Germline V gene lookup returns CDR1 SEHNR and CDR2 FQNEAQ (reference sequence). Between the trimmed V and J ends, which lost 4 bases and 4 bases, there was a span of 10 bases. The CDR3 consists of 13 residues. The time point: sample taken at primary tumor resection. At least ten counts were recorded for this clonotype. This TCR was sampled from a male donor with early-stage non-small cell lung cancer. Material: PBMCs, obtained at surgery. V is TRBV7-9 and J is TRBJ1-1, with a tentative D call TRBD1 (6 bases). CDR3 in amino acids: CASSSGGGTEAFF. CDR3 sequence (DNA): TGTGCCAGCAGCTCCGGGGGCGGCACTGAAGCTTTCTTT.